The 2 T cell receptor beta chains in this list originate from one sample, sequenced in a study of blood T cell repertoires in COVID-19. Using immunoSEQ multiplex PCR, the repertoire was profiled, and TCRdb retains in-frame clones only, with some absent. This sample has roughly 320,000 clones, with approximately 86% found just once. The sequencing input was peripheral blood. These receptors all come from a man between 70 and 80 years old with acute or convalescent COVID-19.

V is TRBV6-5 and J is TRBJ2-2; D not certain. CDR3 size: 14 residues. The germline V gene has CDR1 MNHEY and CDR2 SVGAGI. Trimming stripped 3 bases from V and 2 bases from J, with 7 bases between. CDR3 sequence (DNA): TGTGCCAGCAGTTATGTCAGAAACACCGGGGAGCTGTTTTTT. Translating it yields CASSYVRNTGELFF.

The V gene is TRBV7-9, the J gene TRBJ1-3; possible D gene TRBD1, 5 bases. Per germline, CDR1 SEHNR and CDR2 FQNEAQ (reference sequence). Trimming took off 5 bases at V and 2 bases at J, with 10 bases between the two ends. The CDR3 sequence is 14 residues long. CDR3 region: CASSPAGAGNTIYF. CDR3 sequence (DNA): TGTGCCAGCAGCCCCGCGGGGGCTGGAAACACCATATATTTT. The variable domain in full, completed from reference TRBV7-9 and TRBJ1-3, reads DTGVSQNPRHKITKRGQNVTFRCDPISEHNRLYWYRQTLGQGPEFLTYFQNEAQLEKSRLLSDRFSAERPKGSFSTLEIQRTEQGDSAMYLCASSPAGAGNTIYFGEGSWLTVV.